Below are 2 T cell receptor beta chains sequenced from a single sample in a study of shared clonotypes between healthy human individuals. Produced via immunoSEQ multiplex PCR; TCRdb's table is partial and in-frame only. The sample has around 700,000 clones, around 72% seen once. Sequencing used memory CD4+ T cells sorted from blood. Described subset: CD45RA-negative fraction. Receptors originate from a woman aged 30 to 39 in good health.

J is TRBJ2-3 and V is TRBV30, with D unclear. V lost 2 bases, J lost 6 bases, and 12 bases lay in between. The V gene's germline CDR1 is GTSNPN and CDR2 SVGIG (reference sequence). The CDR3 consists of 13 residues. The CDR3 region is CAWSIPQLDTQYF. For the CDR3, the DNA is TGTGCCTGGAGTATCCCGCAACTTGATACGCAGTATTTT. Supplemented by reference TRBV30 and TRBJ2-3, the full variable domain reads SQTIHQWPATLVQPVGSPLSLECTVEGTSNPNLYWYRQAAGRGLQLLFYSVGIGQISSEVPQNLSASRPQDRQFILSSKKLLLSDSGFYLCAWSIPQLDTQYFGPGTRLTVL.

The J gene is TRBJ1-5, the V gene TRBV18; perhaps TRBD1 as D (5 bases). Germline CDR1 reads KGHSH; CDR2 reads LQKENI. With 8 bases removed from V and 2 bases from J, the gap between germline ends came to 16 bases. The CDR3 totals 15 residues. The CDR3, as DNA: TGTGCCAGCCGGTCTTCGGGGGAGGGCAATCAGCCCCAGCATTTT. It specifies CASRSSGEGNQPQHF.